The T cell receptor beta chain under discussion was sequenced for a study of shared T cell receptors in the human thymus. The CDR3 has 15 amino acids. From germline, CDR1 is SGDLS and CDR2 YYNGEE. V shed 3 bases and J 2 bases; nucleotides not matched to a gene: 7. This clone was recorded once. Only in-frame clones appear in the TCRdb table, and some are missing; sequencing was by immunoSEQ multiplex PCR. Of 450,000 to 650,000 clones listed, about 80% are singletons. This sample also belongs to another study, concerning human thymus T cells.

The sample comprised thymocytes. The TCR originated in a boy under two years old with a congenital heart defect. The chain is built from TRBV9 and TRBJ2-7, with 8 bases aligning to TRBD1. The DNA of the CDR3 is TGTGCCAGCAGCGGCGACAGGGGCCTAACCTACGAGCAGTACTTC. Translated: CASSGDRGLTYEQYF.